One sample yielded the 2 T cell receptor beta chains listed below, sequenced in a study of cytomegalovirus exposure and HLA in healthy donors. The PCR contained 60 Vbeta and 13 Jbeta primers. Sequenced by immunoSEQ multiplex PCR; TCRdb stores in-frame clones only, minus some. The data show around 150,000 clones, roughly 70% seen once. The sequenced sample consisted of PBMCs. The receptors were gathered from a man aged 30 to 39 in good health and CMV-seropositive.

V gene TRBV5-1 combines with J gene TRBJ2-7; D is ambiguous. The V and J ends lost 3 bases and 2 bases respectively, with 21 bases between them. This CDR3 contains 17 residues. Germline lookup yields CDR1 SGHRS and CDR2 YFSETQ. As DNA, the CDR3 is TGCGCCAGCAGCTCCCACCCCGATGCGGCCCACGCCTACGAGCAGTACTTC. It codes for CASSSHPDAAHAYEQYF. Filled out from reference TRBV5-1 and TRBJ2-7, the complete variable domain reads KAGVTQTPRYLIKTRGQQVTLSCSPISGHRSVSWYQQTPGQGLQFLFEYFSETQRNKGNFPGRFSGRQFSNSRSEMNVSTLELGDSALYLCASSSHPDAAHAYEQYFGPGTRLTVT.

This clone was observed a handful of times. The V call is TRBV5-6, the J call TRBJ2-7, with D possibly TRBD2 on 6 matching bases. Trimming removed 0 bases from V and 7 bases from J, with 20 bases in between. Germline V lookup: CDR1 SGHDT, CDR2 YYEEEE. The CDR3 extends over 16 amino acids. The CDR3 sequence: CASSLGFGGQRNEQYF. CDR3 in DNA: TGTGCCAGCAGCTTGGGATTCGGGGGTCAGAGGAATGAGCAGTACTTC. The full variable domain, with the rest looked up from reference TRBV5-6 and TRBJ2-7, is DAGVTQSPTHLIKTRGQQVTLRCSPKSGHDTVSWYQQALGQGPQFIFQYYEEEERQRGNFPDRFSGHQFPNYSSELNVNALLLGDSALYLCASSLGFGGQRNEQYFGPGTRLTVT.